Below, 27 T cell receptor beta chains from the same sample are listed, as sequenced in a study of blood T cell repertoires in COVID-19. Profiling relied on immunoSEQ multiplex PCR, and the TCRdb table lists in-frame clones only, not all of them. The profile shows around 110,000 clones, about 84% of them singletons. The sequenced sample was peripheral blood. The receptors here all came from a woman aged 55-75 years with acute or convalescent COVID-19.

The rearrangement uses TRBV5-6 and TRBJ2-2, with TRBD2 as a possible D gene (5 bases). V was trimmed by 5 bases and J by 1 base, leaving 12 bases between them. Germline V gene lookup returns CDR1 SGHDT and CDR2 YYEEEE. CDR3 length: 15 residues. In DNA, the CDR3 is TGTGCCAGCAGGCTTATACGGGGGAACACCGGGGAGCTGTTTTTT. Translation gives CASRLIRGNTGELFF. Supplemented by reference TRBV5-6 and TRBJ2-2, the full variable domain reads DAGVTQSPTHLIKTRGQQVTLRCSPKSGHDTVSWYQQALGQGPQFIFQYYEEEERQRGNFPDRFSGHQFPNYSSELNVNALLLGDSALYLCASRLIRGNTGELFFGEGSRLTVL.

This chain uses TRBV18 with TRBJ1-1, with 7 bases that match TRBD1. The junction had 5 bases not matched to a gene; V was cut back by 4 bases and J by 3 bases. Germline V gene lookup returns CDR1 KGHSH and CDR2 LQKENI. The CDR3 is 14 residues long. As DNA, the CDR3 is TGTGCCAGCTCACAGGCCAGGGGGGACACTGAAGCTTTCTTT. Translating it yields CASSQARGDTEAFF.

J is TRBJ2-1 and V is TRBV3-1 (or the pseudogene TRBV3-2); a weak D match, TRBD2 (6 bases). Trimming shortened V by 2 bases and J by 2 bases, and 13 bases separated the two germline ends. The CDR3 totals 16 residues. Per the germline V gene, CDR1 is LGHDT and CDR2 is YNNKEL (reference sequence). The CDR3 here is CASSQRRSSAYNEQFF. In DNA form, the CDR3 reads TGTGCCAGCAGCCAAAGAAGGTCTAGCGCCTACAATGAGCAGTTCTTC.

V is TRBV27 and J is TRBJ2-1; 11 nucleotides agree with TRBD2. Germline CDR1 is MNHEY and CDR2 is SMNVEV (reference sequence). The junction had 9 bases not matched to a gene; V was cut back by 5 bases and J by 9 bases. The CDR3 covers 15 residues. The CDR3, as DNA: TGTGCCAGCAGTCAACTAGCGGGAGCTGATGGTGAGCAGTTCTTC. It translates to CASSQLAGADGEQFF.

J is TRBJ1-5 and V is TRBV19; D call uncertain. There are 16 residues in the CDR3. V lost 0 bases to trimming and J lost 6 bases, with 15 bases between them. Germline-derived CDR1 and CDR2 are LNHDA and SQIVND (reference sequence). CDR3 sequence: CASSIDGGRVIQPQHF. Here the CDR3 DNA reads TGTGCCAGTAGTATAGATGGAGGTAGGGTTATTCAGCCCCAGCATTTT.

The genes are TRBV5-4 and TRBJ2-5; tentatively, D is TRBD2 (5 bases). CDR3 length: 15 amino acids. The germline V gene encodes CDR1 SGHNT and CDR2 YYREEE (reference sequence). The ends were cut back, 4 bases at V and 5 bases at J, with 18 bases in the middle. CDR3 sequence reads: CASSPDGSKRETQYF. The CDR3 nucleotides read TGTGCCAGCAGCCCCGACGGTTCCAAGCGGGAGACCCAGTACTTC.

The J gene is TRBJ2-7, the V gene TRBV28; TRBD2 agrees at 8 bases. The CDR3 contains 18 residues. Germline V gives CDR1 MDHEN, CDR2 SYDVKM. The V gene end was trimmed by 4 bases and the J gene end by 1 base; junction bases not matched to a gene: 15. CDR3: CASSSPGGDNTGSYEQYF. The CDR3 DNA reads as TGTGCCAGCAGTTCCCCGGGGGGGGATAATACGGGGTCCTACGAGCAGTACTTC.

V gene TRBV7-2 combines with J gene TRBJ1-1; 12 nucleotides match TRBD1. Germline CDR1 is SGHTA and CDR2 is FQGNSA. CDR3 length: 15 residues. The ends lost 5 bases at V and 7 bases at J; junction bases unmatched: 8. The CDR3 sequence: CASSGGQGAQGEAFF. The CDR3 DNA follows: TGTGCCAGCAGCGGGGGACAGGGGGCGCAGGGTGAAGCTTTCTTT. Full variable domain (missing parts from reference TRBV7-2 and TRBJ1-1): GAGVSQSPSNKVTEKGKDVELRCDPISGHTALYWYRQSLGQGLEFLIYFQGNSAPDKSGLPSDRFSAERTGGSVSTLTIQRTQQEDSAVYLCASSGGQGAQGEAFFGQGTRLTVV.

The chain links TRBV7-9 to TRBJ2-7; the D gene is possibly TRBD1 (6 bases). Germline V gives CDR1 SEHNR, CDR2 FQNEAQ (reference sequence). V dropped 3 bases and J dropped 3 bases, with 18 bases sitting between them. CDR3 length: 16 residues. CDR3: CASSFSPGAAGYEQYF. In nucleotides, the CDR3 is TGTGCCAGCAGCTTCAGTCCAGGGGCGGCTGGCTACGAGCAGTACTTC.

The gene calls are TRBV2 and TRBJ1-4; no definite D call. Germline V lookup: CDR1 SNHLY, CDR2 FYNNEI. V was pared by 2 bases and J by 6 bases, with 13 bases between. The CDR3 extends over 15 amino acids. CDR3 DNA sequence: TGTGCCAGCAGTGAATGGCAGACTACCTATGAAAAACTGTTTTTT. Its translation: CASSEWQTTYEKLFF.

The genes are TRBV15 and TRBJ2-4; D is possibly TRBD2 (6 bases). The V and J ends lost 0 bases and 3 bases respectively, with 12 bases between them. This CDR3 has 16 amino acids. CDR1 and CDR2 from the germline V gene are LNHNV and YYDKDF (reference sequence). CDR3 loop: CATSRDNGRNKNIQYF. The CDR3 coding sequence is TGTGCCACCAGCAGAGATAATGGGAGGAACAAAAACATTCAGTACTTC.

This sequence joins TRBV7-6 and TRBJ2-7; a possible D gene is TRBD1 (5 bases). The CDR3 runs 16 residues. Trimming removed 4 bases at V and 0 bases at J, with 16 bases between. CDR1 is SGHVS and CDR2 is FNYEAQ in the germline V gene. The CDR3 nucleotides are TGTGCCAGCAGCTCCCCTAGGGGTTACTCCTCCTACGAGCAGTACTTC. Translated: CASSSPRGYSSYEQYF.

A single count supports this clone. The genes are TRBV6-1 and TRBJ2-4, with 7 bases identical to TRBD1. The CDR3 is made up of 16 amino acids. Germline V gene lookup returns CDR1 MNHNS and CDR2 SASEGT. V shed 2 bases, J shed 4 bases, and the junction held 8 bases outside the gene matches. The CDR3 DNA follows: TGTGCCAGCAGTGAATCTTTGGGACAGCCTAAAAACATTCAGTACTTC. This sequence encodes CASSESLGQPKNIQYF.

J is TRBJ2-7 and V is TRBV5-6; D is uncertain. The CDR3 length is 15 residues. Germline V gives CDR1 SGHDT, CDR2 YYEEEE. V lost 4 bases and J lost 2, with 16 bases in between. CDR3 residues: CASSIDTPLAYEQYF. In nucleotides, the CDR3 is TGTGCCAGCAGCATTGACACCCCCTTGGCCTACGAGCAGTACTTC.

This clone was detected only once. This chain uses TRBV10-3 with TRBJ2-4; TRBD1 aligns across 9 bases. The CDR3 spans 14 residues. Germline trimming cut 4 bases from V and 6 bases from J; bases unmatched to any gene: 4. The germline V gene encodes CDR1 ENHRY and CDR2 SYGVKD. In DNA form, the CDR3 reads TGTGCCATCAGTGCGGGACAGGGAAGAAACATTCAGTACTTC. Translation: CAISAGQGRNIQYF.

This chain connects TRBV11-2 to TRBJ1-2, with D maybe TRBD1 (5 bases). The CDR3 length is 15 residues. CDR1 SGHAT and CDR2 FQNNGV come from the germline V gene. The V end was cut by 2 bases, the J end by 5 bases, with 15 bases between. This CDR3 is CASSLIGAVGYGYTF. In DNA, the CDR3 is TGTGCCAGCAGCTTAATAGGGGCGGTTGGATATGGCTACACCTTC.

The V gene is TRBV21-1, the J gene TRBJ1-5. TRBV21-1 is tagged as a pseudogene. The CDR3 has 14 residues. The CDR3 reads CASSKGLSNQPQHF. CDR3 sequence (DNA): TGTGCCAGCAGCAAAGGACTGTCAAATCAGCCCCAGCATTTT.

The CDR3 here is CASSYQPNAVNTEAFF. Here the CDR3 DNA reads TGTGCCAGCAGTTACCAACCAAATGCGGTGAACACTGAAGCTTTCTTT. This chain links TRBV6-5 with TRBJ1-1; D is unclear. With 2 bases removed from V and 0 bases from J, the gap between germline ends came to 13 bases. Germline V gene data show CDR1 as MNHEY and CDR2 as SVGAGI. The CDR3 loop spans 16 amino acids.

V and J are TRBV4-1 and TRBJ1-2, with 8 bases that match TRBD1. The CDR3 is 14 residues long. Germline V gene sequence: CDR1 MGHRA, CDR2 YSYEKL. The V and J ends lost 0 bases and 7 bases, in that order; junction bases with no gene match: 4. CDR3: CASSQDKTGGGYTF. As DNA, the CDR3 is TGCGCCAGCAGCCAAGATAAAACAGGGGGTGGCTACACCTTC.

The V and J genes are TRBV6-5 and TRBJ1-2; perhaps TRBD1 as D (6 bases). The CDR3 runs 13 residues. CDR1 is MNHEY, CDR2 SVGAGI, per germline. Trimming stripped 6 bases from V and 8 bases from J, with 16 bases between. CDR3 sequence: CASRPQGIGGYTF. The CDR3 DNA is TGTGCCAGCAGACCTCAGGGGATTGGCGGCTACACCTTC.

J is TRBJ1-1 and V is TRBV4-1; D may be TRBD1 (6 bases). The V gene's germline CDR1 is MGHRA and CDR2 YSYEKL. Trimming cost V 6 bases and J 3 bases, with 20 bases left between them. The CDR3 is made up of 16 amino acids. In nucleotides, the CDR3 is TGCGCCAGCAGTGGGGGGGGCAGAATGGGCGACACTGAAGCTTTCTTT. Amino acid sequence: CASSGGGRMGDTEAFF.

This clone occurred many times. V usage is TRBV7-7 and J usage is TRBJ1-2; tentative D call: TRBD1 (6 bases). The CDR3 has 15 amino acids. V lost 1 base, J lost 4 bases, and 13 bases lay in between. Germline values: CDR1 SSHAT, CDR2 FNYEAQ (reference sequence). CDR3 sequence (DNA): TGTGCCAGCAGCTTAGAGCAGGACAGAACCTATGGCTACACCTTC. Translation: CASSLEQDRTYGYTF. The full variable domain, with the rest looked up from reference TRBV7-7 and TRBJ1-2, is GAGVSQSPRYKVTKRGQDVTLRCDPISSHATLYWYQQALGQGPEFLTYFNYEAQPDKSGLPSDRFSAERPEGSISTLTIQRTEQRDSAMYRCASSLEQDRTYGYTFGSGTRLTVV.

CDR3 region: CASSEDREPGELFF. The DNA of the CDR3 is TGTGCCAGCAGTGAAGACAGGGAGCCCGGGGAGCTGTTTTTT. The chain couples TRBV2 to TRBJ2-2; the D gene is possibly TRBD1 (6 bases). Trimming left V 1 base short and J 6 bases short, with 9 bases between. Germline CDR1 is SNHLY and CDR2 is FYNNEI. The CDR3 is 14 amino acids.

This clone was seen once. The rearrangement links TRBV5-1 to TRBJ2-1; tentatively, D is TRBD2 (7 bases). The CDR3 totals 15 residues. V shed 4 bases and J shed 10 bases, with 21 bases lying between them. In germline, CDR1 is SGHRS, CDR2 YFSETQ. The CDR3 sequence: CASSLSGTNDREQFF. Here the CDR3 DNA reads TGCGCCAGCAGCCTCAGCGGGACAAATGATAGAGAGCAGTTCTTC.

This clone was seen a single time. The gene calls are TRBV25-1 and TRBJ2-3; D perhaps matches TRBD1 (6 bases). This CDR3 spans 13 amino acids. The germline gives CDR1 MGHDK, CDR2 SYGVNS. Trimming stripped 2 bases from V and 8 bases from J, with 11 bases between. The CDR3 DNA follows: TGTGCCAGCAGTGAACCCGGGACACCTACGCAGTATTTT. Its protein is CASSEPGTPTQYF.

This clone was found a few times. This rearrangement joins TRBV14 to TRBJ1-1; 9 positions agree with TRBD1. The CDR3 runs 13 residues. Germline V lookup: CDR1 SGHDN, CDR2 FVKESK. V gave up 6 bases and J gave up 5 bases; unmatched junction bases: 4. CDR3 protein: CASRDRGWTEAFF. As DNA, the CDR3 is TGTGCCAGCAGGGACAGGGGTTGGACTGAAGCTTTCTTT.

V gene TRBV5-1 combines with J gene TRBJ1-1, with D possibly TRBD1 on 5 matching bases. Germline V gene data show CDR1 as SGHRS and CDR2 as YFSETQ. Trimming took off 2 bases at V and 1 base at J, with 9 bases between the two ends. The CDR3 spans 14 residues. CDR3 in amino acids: CASSFGGGNTEAFF. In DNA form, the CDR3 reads TGCGCCAGCAGCTTTGGGGGAGGGAACACTGAAGCTTTCTTT. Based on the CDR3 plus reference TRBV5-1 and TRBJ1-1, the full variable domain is KAGVTQTPRYLIKTRGQQVTLSCSPISGHRSVSWYQQTPGQGLQFLFEYFSETQRNKGNFPGRFSGRQFSNSRSEMNVSTLELGDSALYLCASSFGGGNTEAFFGQGTRLTVV.